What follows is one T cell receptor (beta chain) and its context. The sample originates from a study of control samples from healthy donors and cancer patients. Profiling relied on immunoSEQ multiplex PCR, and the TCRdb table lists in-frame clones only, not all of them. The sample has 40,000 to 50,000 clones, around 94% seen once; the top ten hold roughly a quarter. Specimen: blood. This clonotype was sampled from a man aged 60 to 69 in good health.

DNA of the CDR3: TGCGCCAGCAGCCACCTCAGCGGGCTCCAAGAGACCCAGTACTTC. As protein: CASSHLSGLQETQYF. This sequence joins TRBV4-1 and TRBJ2-5, with D maybe TRBD2 (6 bases). The CDR3 has 15 residues. Germline CDR1 MGHRA, CDR2 YSYEKL. The ends were cut back, 3 bases at V and 1 base at J, with 12 bases in the middle.